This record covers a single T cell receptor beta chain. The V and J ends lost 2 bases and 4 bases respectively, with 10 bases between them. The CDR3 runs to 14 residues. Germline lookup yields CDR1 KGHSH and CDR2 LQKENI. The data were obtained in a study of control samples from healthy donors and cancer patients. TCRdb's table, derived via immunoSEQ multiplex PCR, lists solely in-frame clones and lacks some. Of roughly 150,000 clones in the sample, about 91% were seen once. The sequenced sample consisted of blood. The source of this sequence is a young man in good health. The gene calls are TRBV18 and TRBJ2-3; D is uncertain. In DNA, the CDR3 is TGTGCCAGCTCACCAATTCCGGCCCCAGATACGCAGTATTTT. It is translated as CASSPIPAPDTQYF.